The T cell receptor (beta chain) under discussion was sequenced for a study of blood T cells in healthy people across ages. Study-level findings and limits: CMV status of donors was not determined, possibly confounding expanded clonotype changes.

About this clonotype itself: Antigen specificity is unknown.

A J-beta primer mix and a sample-barcoded 5' primer were used in a second PCR of roughly 7 to 12 cycles. TCRdb fed the 5' RACE reads into MiXCR, producing one record per CDR3 protein. The sample has around 700,000 distinct CDR3 sequences, 20% to 30% seen once. Caucasian individuals from Russia who were healthy and aged about 6 to 100 acted as donors. The extraction recovered at least 5 micrograms of total RNA per sample. Germline V CDR1 and CDR2: SGDLS, YYNGEE. V was trimmed by 0 bases and J by 6 bases, leaving 7 bases between them. The CDR3 is 13 amino acids. Another study also made use of these data, one on T cells of mothers and their children.

Sequencing was carried out using blood. V is TRBV9 and J is TRBJ2-1; D is unresolved. This TCR came from a boy aged 10-17 years in good health. CDR3 region: CASSVANPNEQFF. The CDR3 DNA reads TGTGCCAGCAGCGTAGCCAACCCCAATGAGCAGTTCTTC.